Each of the 19 T cell receptor beta chains below was sequenced from the same sample in a study of blood T cell repertoires in COVID-19. Assay: immunoSEQ multiplex PCR; the TCRdb copy retains only in-frame clones and omits some. The data hold over 110,000 clones, with approximately 87% observed a single time. Material for sequencing was PBMCs or T cells enriched from blood (not recorded which). All receptors derive from a man aged 60 to 69 who had recovered from COVID-19.

The chain is built from TRBV4-1 and TRBJ2-6; D unclear. CDR3 length: 17 amino acids. V lost 1 base to trimming and J lost 4 bases, with 14 bases between them. Germline V CDR1 and CDR2: MGHRA, YSYEKL. CDR3 DNA sequence: TGCGCCAGCAGCCAAGTTACAGACCCTCTGGGGGCCAACGTCCTGACTTTC. Protein sequence: CASSQVTDPLGANVLTF.

The chain couples TRBV28 to TRBJ2-3, with D perhaps TRBD1 (6 bases). Germline V gives CDR1 MDHEN, CDR2 SYDVKM. The CDR3 spans 17 residues. The germline V and J ends were trimmed by 3 bases and 0 bases, with 16 bases remaining between them. In DNA form, the CDR3 reads TGTGCCAGCAGTTTGGGGGCGACAGGCGCTAGCACAGATACGCAGTATTTT. Its translation: CASSLGATGASTDTQYF. The entire variable domain, with the rest obtained from reference TRBV28 and TRBJ2-3, is as follows: DVKVTQSSRYLVKRTGEKVFLECVQDMDHENMFWYRQDPGLGLRLIYFSYDVKMKEKGDIPEGYSVSREKKERFSLILESASTNQTSMYLCASSLGATGASTDTQYFGPGTRLTVL.

This clone was recorded once. The chain employs TRBV21-1 and TRBJ2-7; the table's D call of TRBD2 was not tested on the DNA. TRBV21-1 is an annotated pseudogene. The CDR3 totals 15 residues. The CDR3 DNA reads TGTGCCAGCAGCAAATTGAGCGGGAGTGTCAACGAGCAGTACTTC. Residues: CASSKLSGSVNEQYF.

The rearrangement joins TRBV6-5 to TRBJ2-7; TRBD2 aligns across 8 bases. V shed 4 bases and J 3 bases; nucleotides not matched to a gene: 8. Germline loops: CDR1 MNHEY, CDR2 SVGAGI. CDR3 size: 15 residues. The DNA for the CDR3 is TGTGCCAGCAGTTTAAGCGGGGGACGACTCTACGAGCAGTACTTC. It yields the protein CASSLSGGRLYEQYF.

The V and J genes are TRBV6-7 and TRBJ1-5, with D uncertain. TRBV6-7 is reported as an ORF; its role is uncertain. The CDR3 is 19 amino acids. Trimming stripped 4 bases from V and 4 bases from J, with 26 bases between. The CDR3 loop is CASSFRADRWRGSNQPQHF. The CDR3 DNA reads TGTGCCAGCAGTTTCCGAGCCGATCGGTGGAGAGGCAGTAATCAGCCCCAGCATTTT.

V is TRBV29-1 and J is TRBJ2-7, with TRBD2 matching over 10 bases. V was clipped by 3 bases and J by 13 bases; unmatched bases: 6. This CDR3 is 11 amino acids long. Germline CDR1 SQVTM, CDR2 ANQGSEA. Here the CDR3 reads CSVDSSGSLYF. The CDR3 DNA is TGCAGCGTTGATTCTAGCGGGAGCCTATACTTC.

V usage is TRBV2 and J usage is TRBJ2-5; 7 bases map to TRBD1. V shed 6 bases, J shed 8 bases, and the junction held 12 bases outside the gene matches. This CDR3 is 14 amino acids long. The germline V gene encodes CDR1 SNHLY and CDR2 FYNNEI. The CDR3 coding sequence is TGTGCCAGCAGGAAAGAGCCCCGACAGGGAACCCAGTACTTC. Translated: CASRKEPRQGTQYF.

The gene calls are TRBV15 and TRBJ2-1, with 13 bases aligning to TRBD2. Germline CDR1 reads LNHNV; CDR2 reads YYDKDF (reference sequence). The CDR3 covers 15 residues. V was pared by 5 bases and J by 9 bases, with 7 bases of the junction left unmatched. The CDR3 is CATSAPGTSGVEQFF. The CDR3 coding sequence is TGTGCCACCAGCGCCCCCGGGACTAGCGGGGTTGAGCAGTTCTTC.

This sequence joins TRBV27 and TRBJ2-2, with TRBD1 identical over 7 bases. Looked up from germline, CDR1 is MNHEY and CDR2 is SMNVEV (reference sequence). The V and J ends lost 7 bases and 4 bases, in that order; junction bases with no gene match: 6. This CDR3 contains 14 residues. The CDR3 is CASTRGRFTGELFF. In nucleotides, the CDR3 is TGTGCCAGCACCAGGGGGAGATTCACCGGGGAGCTGTTTTTT.

The genes are TRBV19 and TRBJ1-5; D is perhaps TRBD1 (5 bases). Deletions cut 5 bases from V and 5 bases from J, with 10 bases between. Per germline, CDR1 LNHDA and CDR2 SQIVND (reference sequence). CDR3 size: 13 residues. In nucleotides, the CDR3 is TGTGCCAGTAGTTTGGGGCGCGATCAGCCCCAGCATTTT. Amino acids: CASSLGRDQPQHF. The whole variable domain, remainder taken from reference TRBV19 and TRBJ1-5, is DGGITQSPKYLFRKEGQNVTLSCEQNLNHDAMYWYRQDPGQGLRLIYYSQIVNDFQKGDIAEGYSVSREKKESFPLTVTSAQKNPTAFYLCASSLGRDQPQHFGDGTRLSIL.

This clone was detected a few times. This chain connects TRBV7-2 to TRBJ2-1, with D tentatively TRBD1 (6 bases). Germline V gives CDR1 SGHTA, CDR2 FQGNSA. The CDR3 consists of 13 residues. V shed 1 base and J shed 7 bases, with 8 bases lying between them. The CDR3 protein is CASSLVRGNEQFF. The CDR3 DNA follows: TGTGCCAGCAGCTTAGTCAGGGGAAATGAGCAGTTCTTC.

The rearrangement links TRBV5-1 to TRBJ2-7; 8 nucleotides align to TRBD1. V shed 3 bases, J shed 4 bases, and the junction held 9 bases outside the gene matches. CDR3 length equals 15 residues. Germline V gene data show CDR1 as SGHRS and CDR2 as YFSETQ. The CDR3 bases are TGCGCCAGCAGCTCTCAGACAGGGGAGGAGTACGAGCAGTACTTC. Its protein product is CASSSQTGEEYEQYF. The full variable domain, in which reference TRBV5-1 and TRBJ2-7 provide the parts outside the CDR3, is KAGVTQTPRYLIKTRGQQVTLSCSPISGHRSVSWYQQTPGQGLQFLFEYFSETQRNKGNFPGRFSGRQFSNSRSEMNVSTLELGDSALYLCASSSQTGEEYEQYFGPGTRLTVT.

J is TRBJ2-7 and V is TRBV28, with D maybe TRBD1 (6 bases). Germline-derived CDR1 and CDR2 are MDHEN and SYDVKM. The CDR3 spans 14 residues. Trimming shortened V by 0 bases and J by 3 bases, and 9 bases separated the two germline ends. For the CDR3, the DNA is TGTGCCAGCAGTTTATGGAAAGGGGGCTACGAGCAGTACTTC. Encoded protein: CASSLWKGGYEQYF.

The rearrangement joins TRBV14 to TRBJ2-5; 13 positions match TRBD2. The CDR3 loop spans 17 amino acids. Looked up from germline, CDR1 is SGHDN and CDR2 is FVKESK. Losses at the gene ends were 2 bases for V and 3 bases for J; bases not matched to a gene: 6. The CDR3 reads CASSQLLAGGLEETQYF. The CDR3 nucleotides read TGTGCCAGCAGCCAACTACTAGCGGGGGGGCTGGAAGAGACCCAGTACTTC.

The rearrangement joins TRBV18 to TRBJ2-7; possibly TRBD1 for D (6 bases). This CDR3 contains 13 residues. V lost 3 bases and J lost 8, with 14 bases in between. Per germline, CDR1 KGHSH and CDR2 LQKENI. The DNA for the CDR3 is TGTGCCAGCTCACCGAACAGGGATTTCAAGCAGTACTTC. Its translation: CASSPNRDFKQYF.

The chain joins TRBV9 to TRBJ2-1; no clear D gene. The CDR3 loop spans 13 amino acids. Germline loops: CDR1 SGDLS, CDR2 YYNGEE. Trimming took 0 bases from V and 7 from J, leaving 8 bases between them. This chain's CDR3 is CASSVEPSNEQFF. DNA for the CDR3: TGTGCCAGCAGCGTAGAGCCATCAAATGAGCAGTTCTTC.

The chain carries TRBV10-3 and TRBJ2-3, with 7 positions matching TRBD2. With V trimmed by 5 bases and J by 4 bases, 6 bases remained unmatched. Per germline, CDR1 ENHRY and CDR2 SYGVKD. The CDR3 loop spans 14 amino acids. This CDR3 is CAISNGLVADTQYF. As DNA, the CDR3 is TGTGCCATCAGTAACGGACTAGTAGCAGATACGCAGTATTTT.

The chain is built from TRBV7-9 and TRBJ2-7; 9 nucleotides line up with TRBD2. The CDR3 runs to 15 residues. Losses at the gene ends were 7 bases for V and 6 bases for J; bases not matched to a gene: 13. Germline V gene sequence: CDR1 SEHNR, CDR2 FQNEAQ (reference sequence). The CDR3 DNA sequence: TGTGCCAGCATCTTCCAGGCTAGCGGGATGGGCGAGCAGTACTTC. This gives the protein CASIFQASGMGEQYF.

The genes are TRBV11-2 and TRBJ2-7; D remains ambiguous. The CDR3 has 13 amino acids. V shed 2 bases and J shed 9 bases, with 14 bases lying between them. Germline V lookup: CDR1 SGHAT, CDR2 FQNNGV. The CDR3 protein is CASSLQEGPGQYF. CDR3 bases: TGTGCCAGCAGCTTACAGGAAGGCCCCGGGCAGTACTTC. The complete variable domain, with remaining parts taken from reference TRBV11-2 and TRBJ2-7, reads EAGVAQSPRYKIIEKRQSVAFWCNPISGHATLYWYQQILGQGPKLLIQFQNNGVVDDSQLPKDRFSAERLKGVDSTLKIQPAKLEDSAVYLCASSLQEGPGQYFGPGTRLTVT.